The clone carrying this T cell receptor (beta chain) has just a few counts. Antigen: not known. Germline assignment: CDR1 SGHTA and CDR2 FQGNSA. The CDR3 extends over 14 amino acids. V lost 3 bases and J lost 1, with 10 bases in between. TCRdb processed the reads anew with MiXCR; each CDR3 protein has one entry. The profile shows 550,000 to 850,000 distinct CDR3 sequences, 30% to 40% of them singletons. The data were taken from a study of T cell repertoires in cytomegalovirus infection. Study-level information: It can be stated that public TCR beta signatures indicated CMV infection as well as a matching HLA type. Findings and limits, study-wide: Accumulated public TCR beta family frequency recognized individuals carrying CMV together with the relevant HLA.

This chain links TRBV7-2 with TRBJ2-7; D remains ambiguous. The TCR sequence derives from a human donor in good health (CMV status not recorded). Some clones in this sample may be carry-over from other donors' samples. The material was cultured PBMCs, obtained from culture after CMV antigen stimulation. The CDR3 region is CASSFKFASYEQYF. The CDR3 DNA reads TGTGCCAGCAGCTTTAAGTTCGCTTCCTACGAGCAGTACTTC.